Below are 18 T cell receptor beta chains sequenced from a single sample in a study of regulatory T cells in long-lasting Graves disease. Stated time point: newly diagnosed GD, antithyroid drugs for less than 3 months. RNA extracted from PBMCs served as the sequencing template. The TCR beta library used iRepertoire HTBI primers with Arm-PCR amplification of CDR3. Via MiXCR, TCRdb re-called the multiplex PCR reads, giving one row per CDR3 protein. The sample holds roughly 380,000 distinct CDR3 sequences, 15% seen once. The sample in question was peripheral blood mononuclear cells (PBMCs), obtained at new diagnosis, from a patient treated with antithyroid drugs. Receptors originate from a female donor with Graves disease.

This clonotype was counted ten times or more. The CDR3 DNA follows: TGTGCCAGTAGTACATCGATCAGGGCGGGAGCTTTCTTT. This encodes CASSTSIRAGAFF. The chain recombines TRBV19 with TRBJ1-1, with a weak D call TRBD1 (5 bases). The germline gives CDR1 LNHDA, CDR2 SQIVND (reference sequence). V was shortened by 4 bases and J by 10 bases, with 16 bases between the two germline ends. The CDR3 length is 13 residues.

This clonotype was recorded at least ten times. The V gene is TRBV6-1, the J gene TRBJ2-1; D gene unclear. Germline values: CDR1 MNHNS, CDR2 SASEGT. The CDR3 extends over 15 amino acids. With 1 base removed from V and 4 bases from J, the gap between germline ends came to 11 bases. CDR3 sequence (DNA): TGTGCCAGCAGTGAAGACGCTCTTCGGTACAATGAGCAGTTCTTC. Residues: CASSEDALRYNEQFF.

This clonotype was seen a handful of times. The gene calls are TRBV9 and TRBJ2-2; D is perhaps TRBD1 (5 bases). The germline CDR1 and CDR2 sequences are SGDLS and YYNGEE. Deletions cut 3 bases from V and 0 bases from J, with 12 bases between. The CDR3 sequence is 16 residues long. CDR3 loop: CASSGNRRPNTGELFF. The CDR3 nucleotides are TGTGCCAGCAGCGGGAACAGGAGACCGAACACCGGGGAGCTGTTTTTT.

This clonotype has ten or more counts. The chain joins TRBV20-1 to TRBJ2-3; weak D call: TRBD2 (6 bases). Trimming pared 1 base from V and 9 bases from J, leaving 17 bases between. CDR3 length: 14 amino acids. In germline, CDR1 is DFQATT, CDR2 SNEGSKA (reference sequence). The CDR3 spells CSARATYTSRTQYF. As DNA, the CDR3 is TGCAGTGCTAGAGCGACCTATACTAGCAGAACGCAGTATTTT.

The table lists this clonotype with many counts. The chain combines TRBV28 with TRBJ2-1; 12 bases are shared with TRBD2. The ends lost 8 bases at V and 7 bases at J; junction bases unmatched: 3. The germline gives CDR1 MDHEN, CDR2 SYDVKM. The CDR3 loop spans 13 amino acids. CDR3 amino acids: CASLAGGRNEQFF. For the CDR3, the DNA is TGTGCCAGCCTAGCGGGAGGGAGAAATGAGCAGTTCTTC.

The chain uses TRBV20-1 and TRBJ1-1, with TRBD1 matching 10 bases. This CDR3 contains 14 residues. Germline trimming cut 0 bases from V and 3 bases from J; bases unmatched to any gene: 1. Germline assignment: CDR1 DFQATT and CDR2 SNEGSKA (reference sequence). Here the CDR3 DNA reads TGCAGTGCTAGAGATGGACAGGGGGACACTGAAGCTTTCTTT. As protein: CSARDGQGDTEAFF.

In this sample, this clonotype turned up many times. The chain has TRBV5-5 and TRBJ1-5, with D perhaps TRBD1 (5 bases). The germline CDR1 and CDR2 sequences are SGHKS and YYEKEE (reference sequence). This CDR3 is built from 15 residues. Trimming took 1 base from V and 2 from J, leaving 10 bases between them. The chain's CDR3 is CASSLTVGGNQPQHF. In nucleotides, the CDR3 is TGTGCCAGCAGCTTGACGGTGGGGGGCAATCAGCCCCAGCATTTT.

This clonotype was counted at least ten times. V is TRBV2 and J is TRBJ2-3; D not resolved. From germline, CDR1 is SNHLY and CDR2 FYNNEI. The CDR3 is made up of 12 amino acids. Trimming removed 10 bases at V and 3 bases at J, with 11 bases between. The CDR3 region is CATSVGTDTQYF. CDR3 sequence (DNA): TGTGCCACCTCCGTAGGGACAGATACGCAGTATTTT.

Ten or more counts support this clonotype. For the CDR3, the DNA is TGTGCCAGCAGTTTGGGCAGGGACGAGCAGTACTTC. This translates into CASSLGRDEQYF. The rearrangement joins TRBV12-3 or TRBV12-4 to TRBJ2-7; TRBD1 might be the D (5 bases). The CDR3 spans 12 residues. Trimming removed 3 bases from V and 5 bases from J, with 8 bases in between.

This clonotype came up many times. The chain carries TRBV5-4 and TRBJ2-1; 9 bases line up with TRBD2. From germline, CDR1 is SGHNT and CDR2 YYREEE (reference sequence). The CDR3 totals 16 residues. V lost 0 bases and J lost 6; bases outside the gene matches: 7. The CDR3 DNA follows: TGTGCCAGCAGCTTGGCTAGGCGGGGGGGGGTCAATGAGCAGTTCTTC. This translates into CASSLARRGGVNEQFF.

On this clonotype: Just one base apart from a much larger clone, this may be a read error. The rearrangement uses TRBV11-2 and TRBJ2-7; D is unresolved. From germline, CDR1 is SGHAT and CDR2 FQNNGV. This CDR3 is 16 amino acids long. Between the trimmed V and J ends, which lost 5 bases and 7 bases, there was a span of 24 bases. CDR3 sequence (DNA): TGTGCCAGCAGCACCCGGGCAGATAGCTCCTACAATGAGCAGTACTTC. It yields the protein CASSTRADSSYNEQYF.

This clonotype was seen ten or more times. The rearrangement joins TRBV20-1 to TRBJ2-3, with D maybe TRBD1 (6 bases). Germline loops: CDR1 DFQATT, CDR2 SNEGSKA (reference sequence). The CDR3 extends over 14 amino acids. Between the trimmed V and J ends, which lost 4 bases and 5 bases, there was a span of 16 bases. In nucleotides, the CDR3 is TGCAGTGCTATCCGGTGGGGGCGCGAAGATACGCAGTATTTT. It encodes CSAIRWGREDTQYF.

This clonotype came up a few times. The chain employs TRBV12-3 or TRBV12-4 and TRBJ2-3, with no clear D. V lost 3 bases to trimming and J lost 0 bases, with 4 bases between them. The CDR3 is 13 residues long. The CDR3 bases are TGTGCCAGCAGTTTTGACAGCACAGATACGCAGTATTTT. Translated, it gives CASSFDSTDTQYF.

This clonotype was recorded at least ten times. The chain joins TRBV9 to TRBJ2-3, with TRBD2 matching 14 bases. Losses at the gene ends were 2 bases for V and 4 bases for J; bases not matched to a gene: 18. Per germline, CDR1 SGDLS and CDR2 YYNGEE. This CDR3 has 21 amino acids. For the CDR3, the DNA is TGTGCCAGCAGCGTTACTACAGGGAGGACTAGCGGGGGGAGGGAGTCAGATACGCAGTATTTT. Residues: CASSVTTGRTSGGRESDTQYF. The full variable domain, in which reference TRBV9 and TRBJ2-3 provide the parts outside the CDR3, is DSGVTQTPKHLITATGQRVTLRCSPRSGDLSVYWYQQSLDQGLQFLIQYYNGEERAKGNILERFSAQQFPDLHSELNLSSLELGDSALYFCASSVTTGRTSGGRESDTQYFGPGTRLTVL.

Details on this clonotype: A much larger clone differs from this one at a single base, so this may be a read error. The rearrangement joins TRBV13 to TRBJ2-5; 9 bases line up with TRBD2. This CDR3 contains 18 residues. The germline V gene has CDR1 PRHDT and CDR2 FYEKMQ (reference sequence). CDR3 in amino acids: CASSRGLEGLASRETRYF. CDR3 coding DNA: TGTGCCAGCAGCCGTGGGCTCGAGGGACTAGCCAGTAGAGAGACCCGGTACTTC. The whole variable domain, remainder taken from reference TRBV13 and TRBJ2-5, is AAGVIQSPRHLIKEKRETATLKCYPIPRHDTVYWYQQGPGQDPQFLISFYEKMQSDKGSIPDRFSAQQFSDYHSELNMSSLELGDSALYFCASSRGLEGLASRETRYFGPGTRLLVL.

J is TRBJ1-4 and V is TRBV4-1; D unclear. Germline V gives CDR1 MGHRA, CDR2 YSYEKL. Trimming stripped 1 base from V and 0 bases from J, with 6 bases between. The CDR3 has 15 residues. The CDR3, as DNA: TGCGCCAGCAGCCAAGGATATGCAACTAATGAAAAACTGTTTTTT. Encoded protein: CASSQGYATNEKLFF.

Note on this clonotype: The limits of the CDR3 on the DNA are not certain, so only TCRdb's listed CDR3 is given. V and J are TRBV6-1 and TRBJ1-2; the table's D call TRBD1 went unverified against the DNA. 12 amino acids form the CDR3, both terminal residues included. Per germline, CDR1 MNHNS and CDR2 SASEGT. The CDR3 reads CASSEVWGLGTF.

In this sample, this clonotype turned up a few times. The V gene is TRBV27, the J gene TRBJ2-7; 11 bases agree with TRBD2. The germline V gene encodes CDR1 MNHEY and CDR2 SMNVEV (reference sequence). CDR3 length: 16 amino acids. V lost 5 bases and J lost 3; bases outside the gene matches: 9. CDR3 in DNA: TGTGCCAGCAGTCGTTACCGACTAGCGGGAAACTACGAGCAGTACTTC. Encoded protein: CASSRYRLAGNYEQYF.